Each of the 6 T cell receptor beta chains below was sequenced from the same sample in a study of T cell repertoires in cytomegalovirus infection. TCRdb analysed the reads with MiXCR anew, one entry per CDR3 protein. The sample lists approximately 180,000 distinct CDR3 sequences, 9.5% occurring once. Sequencing was performed on PBMCs. Receptors originate from a human donor in good health (CMV status not recorded). Some clones in this sample may be carry-over from other donors' samples.

V gene TRBV27 combines with J gene TRBJ2-7, with D unclear. The CDR3 totals 15 residues. Germline V CDR1 and CDR2: MNHEY, SMNVEV (reference sequence). V was pared by 4 bases and J by 5 bases, with 18 bases between. As DNA, the CDR3 is TGTGCCAGCAGTTCCTCGACACGGCGCCATGACGAGCAGTACTTC. Its translation: CASSSSTRRHDEQYF.

This clonotype appeared many times. The gene calls are TRBV28 and TRBJ2-5; D possibly matches TRBD1 or TRBD2 (5 bases each). The CDR3 has 14 residues. V was cut by 6 bases and J by 5 bases, with 16 bases left in between. The germline V gene encodes CDR1 MDHEN and CDR2 SYDVKM. As DNA, the CDR3 is TGTGCCAGCAGCCCTGGGACCCCGAGGGAGACCCAGTACTTC. Its protein is CASSPGTPRETQYF.

This chain uses TRBV19 with TRBJ2-6, with D unresolved. CDR3 length equals 14 residues. CDR1 is LNHDA, CDR2 SQIVND, per germline (reference sequence). Trimming cost V 7 bases and J 0 bases, with 7 bases left between them. The CDR3: CASKDDSGANVLTF. The CDR3 coding sequence is TGTGCCAGTAAGGACGACTCTGGGGCCAACGTCCTGACTTTC.

There are many counts of this clonotype. The genes are TRBV29-1 and TRBJ1-4; D uncertain. Germline V gene lookup returns CDR1 SQVTM and CDR2 ANQGSEA. The CDR3 spans 15 residues. V was clipped by 3 bases and J by 0 bases, with 11 bases between them. CDR3 residues: CSVEAADATNEKLFF. CDR3 sequence (DNA): TGCAGCGTTGAGGCGGCAGATGCAACTAATGAAAAACTGTTTTTT.

V gene TRBV6-2 or TRBV6-3 combines with J gene TRBJ1-5, with D perhaps TRBD1 (6 bases). Germline lookup yields CDR1 MNHEY and CDR2 SVGEGT. This CDR3 is 15 amino acids long. V was shortened by 6 bases and J by 7 bases, with 19 bases between the two germline ends. CDR3 nucleotide sequence: TGTGCCAGCAGCCCGACTCGGGGGGCTGGGCAGCCCCAGCATTTT. Translation gives CASSPTRGAGQPQHF.

This clonotype was observed a handful of times. The chain uses TRBV28 and TRBJ1-2; possible D gene TRBD1, 6 bases. The germline V and J ends were trimmed by 5 bases and 2 bases, with 12 bases remaining between them. In germline, CDR1 is MDHEN, CDR2 SYDVKM. The CDR3 length is 14 residues. The CDR3 region is CASSLGGMNYGYTF. CDR3 DNA: TGTGCCAGCAGTCTAGGGGGGATGAACTATGGCTACACCTTC.